This T cell receptor beta chain emerged from a study of cytomegalovirus exposure and HLA in healthy donors. Study results and limitations: Presence/absence analyses assumed roughly uniform sequencing depth across donors, which may not hold.

With respect to this clone: Antigen specificity is unknown.

A multiplex PCR was run with 60 Vbeta primers and 13 Jbeta primers. Assay: immunoSEQ multiplex PCR; the TCRdb copy retains only in-frame clones and omits some. The sample contains 150,000 to 200,000 clones, roughly 9.5% of which appear only once. Germline lookup yields CDR1 MNHEY and CDR2 SVGAGI. V lost 2 bases and J lost 6; bases outside the gene matches: 5. CDR3 length: 15 residues. This sequence was found in a woman aged 25 to 39 in good health and CMV-seropositive. Sequenced material: PBMCs. The genes are TRBV6-5 and TRBJ1-4; 8 bases line up with TRBD1. CDR3 residues: CASSYAGTGDEKLFF. The CDR3, as DNA: TGTGCCAGCAGTTACGCCGGGACAGGTGATGAAAAACTGTTTTTT.